These T cell receptor beta chains were read from a single sample in a study of CD8 T cells in Susac syndrome. One entry per CDR3 protein, called by TCRdb with MiXCR from the immunoSEQ multiplex PCR reads. This table holds some 100,000 distinct CDR3 sequences, about 92% found once. Sequencing was performed on CD4+ T cells from PBMCs. All receptors derive from a human donor with multiple sclerosis. Each CDR3 is given with its conserved first and last residue. A D gene is named only where the DNA matches it firmly. Expanded clones are given a class, and other clones once, few, many or no size at all.

V: TRBV2; D: TRBD1; J: TRBJ2-5; size: NA; DNA: TGTGCCAGCAGCTATGGGACAGTTCATCAGTACTTC; CDR3: CASSYGTVHQYF
V: TRBV12-3/TRBV12-4; D: NA; J: TRBJ1-1; size: NA; DNA: TGTGCCAGCAGTTTCACCCCTGGGACTGAAGCTTTCTTT; CDR3: CASSFTPGTEAFF
V: TRBV5-4; D: TRBD2; J: TRBJ2-5; size: NA; DNA: TGTGCCAGCAGCCCTGCGGGAGGGATGGCTGAGACCCAGTACTTC; CDR3: CASSPAGGMAETQYF
V: TRBV7-2; D: NA; J: TRBJ1-5; size: NA; DNA: TGTGCCAGCAGCTCTCAGAGGGATCAGCCCCAGCATTTT; CDR3: CASSSQRDQPQHF
V: TRBV7-9; D: TRBD1; J: TRBJ1-2; size: NA; DNA: TGTGCCAGCAGCTTAATGGGCCTGGGACAGTGGGGCTACACCTTC; CDR3: CASSLMGLGQWGYTF
V: TRBV6-2/TRBV6-3; D: NA; J: TRBJ2-5; size: NA; DNA: TGTGCCAGCAGGGGAGGAGGGGCGGGTAAAGAGACCCAGTACTTC; CDR3: CASRGGGAGKETQYF
V: TRBV29-1; D: NA; J: TRBJ2-5; size: NA; DNA: TGCAGCGTAGAACAAGACCAAGAGACCCAGTACTTC; CDR3: CSVEQDQETQYF
V: TRBV20-1; D: NA; J: TRBJ1-1; size: NA; DNA: TGCAGTGCTCCTGGGACACGTTACACTGAAGTTTTCTTT; CDR3: CSAPGTRYTEVFF
V: TRBV20-1; D: NA; J: TRBJ2-3; size: NA; DNA: TGCAGTGCCCCGACTCTTAGCACAGATACGCAGTATTTT; CDR3: CSAPTLSTDTQYF
V: TRBV6-5; D: NA; J: TRBJ2-5; size: NA; DNA: TGTGCCAGCAGCCGGACAGCACAAGAGACCCAGTACTTC; CDR3: CASSRTAQETQYF
V: TRBV20-1; D: TRBD1; J: TRBJ2-1; size: NA; DNA: TGCAGTGCCCAGCAGGGGACAGGGGGAGACAATGAGCAGTTCTTC; CDR3: CSAQQGTGGDNEQFF
V: TRBV6-1; D: NA; J: TRBJ1-5; size: NA; DNA: TGTGCCAGCAGTGAATTTCAGCCCCAGCATTTT; CDR3: CASSEFQPQHF
V: TRBV5-1; D: NA; J: TRBJ2-1; size: NA; DNA: TGCGCCAGCAGCTTGACGACGGAACTTGCGGAGCAGTTCTTC; CDR3: CASSLTTELAEQFF
V: TRBV7-8; D: NA; J: TRBJ2-1; size: NA; DNA: TGTGCCAGCAGCTTTAACCAGAAATACCAGGAGAATGAGCAGTTCTTC; CDR3: CASSFNQKYQENEQFF
V: TRBV29-1; D: NA; J: TRBJ2-5; size: NA; DNA: TGCAGCGCCACTTGGGGGTTTGAGACCCAGTACTTC; CDR3: CSATWGFETQYF
V: TRBV2; D: NA; J: TRBJ2-7; size: NA; DNA: TGTGCCAGCTATGACGGCTACTACGAGCAGTACTTC; CDR3: CASYDGYYEQYF
V: TRBV29-1; D: TRBD1; J: TRBJ1-1; size: NA; DNA: TGCAGCGTGGACTCCGACAGGGAGGACACTGAAGCTTTCTTT; CDR3: CSVDSDREDTEAFF
V: TRBV11-2; D: TRBD1; J: TRBJ2-2; size: NA; DNA: TGTGCCAGCAGCCGGGGACAGGGAAACACCGGGGAGCTGTTTTTT; CDR3: CASSRGQGNTGELFF
V: TRBV4-3; D: NA; J: TRBJ1-1; size: NA; DNA: TGCGCCAGCAGCCAAGAAAGAGGATCCACTGAAGCTTTCTTT; CDR3: CASSQERGSTEAFF
V: TRBV20-1; D: TRBD1; J: TRBJ2-5; size: NA; DNA: TGCAGTGCCTCCTCAGGGGGCCGAGAGACCCAGTACTTC; CDR3: CSASSGGRETQYF
V: TRBV9; D: NA; J: TRBJ2-5; size: NA; DNA: TGTGCCAGCAGCGCCTCCCCTGGGGCTGAGGAGACCCAGTACTTC; CDR3: CASSASPGAEETQYF
V: TRBV10-1; D: TRBD2; J: TRBJ2-3; size: NA; DNA: TGCGCCAGCTCAGCGGGGGCCGCCACAGATACGCAGTATTTT; CDR3: CASSAGAATDTQYF
V: TRBV19; D: NA; J: TRBJ1-1; size: NA; DNA: TGTGCCAGTAGTATAGGGGCAGCTCAAGCTTTCTTT; CDR3: CASSIGAAQAFF
V: TRBV11-2; D: NA; J: TRBJ1-4; size: NA; DNA: TGTGCCAGCAGCTTACGGGGCGTTAATGAAAAACTGTTTTTT; CDR3: CASSLRGVNEKLFF
V: TRBV3-1; D: NA; J: TRBJ2-1; size: once; DNA: TGTGCCAGCAGCCAGGGGGGGACAGTCAATGAGCAGTTCTTC; CDR3: CASSQGGTVNEQFF